These 29 T cell receptor beta chains came from one sample sequenced in a study of cytomegalovirus exposure and HLA in healthy donors. The PCR employed 60 Vbeta primers together with 13 Jbeta primers. The table came from immunoSEQ multiplex PCR; TCRdb's copy has only in-frame clones and leaves some out. The table lists around 190,000 clones, more than 70% of them singletons. The sequenced sample consisted of PBMCs. The receptor set was obtained from a man in his forties in good health and CMV-seropositive.

The chain joins TRBV6-1 to TRBJ1-1, with 8 bases aligning to TRBD1. Looked up from germline, CDR1 is MNHNS and CDR2 is SASEGT. Trimming took 6 bases from V and 6 from J; bases not matched to a gene: 9. The CDR3 runs to 14 residues. The CDR3 nucleotides read TGTGCCAGCAGCCCCACAGGGGGAGTCCCTGAAGCTTTCTTT. This encodes CASSPTGGVPEAFF.

The gene calls are TRBV27 and TRBJ1-2; the D gene is possibly TRBD1 (5 bases). CDR3 length: 16 residues. The V and J ends lost 0 bases and 4 bases respectively, with 15 bases between them. The germline CDR1 and CDR2 sequences are MNHEY and SMNVEV (reference sequence). CDR3 DNA: TGTGCCAGCAGTTTATCGTATGGAGGGAGGGGCTATGGCTACACCTTC. As protein: CASSLSYGGRGYGYTF.

This chain uses TRBV5-1 with TRBJ1-4; 8 bases are shared with TRBD1. CDR3 length: 14 residues. Germline CDR1 and CDR2: SGHRS and YFSETQ. J lost 3 bases, V lost 2 bases, and 0 bases had no gene match. The CDR3 loop reads CASSLQGANEKLFF. CDR3 nucleotide sequence: TGCGCCAGCAGCTTACAGGGGGCTAATGAAAAACTGTTTTTT.

The rearrangement links TRBV23-1 to TRBJ2-2; D may be TRBD2 (6 bases). TRBV23-1 is an ORF for which the function is uncertain. V was trimmed by 4 bases and J by 6 bases, leaving 24 bases between them. The CDR3 contains 18 residues. CDR3 nucleotide sequence: TGCGCCAGCAGTCCCCCGGTGTGGGACTTTTCCCGGGCCGGGGAGCTGTTTTTT. Its translation: CASSPPVWDFSRAGELFF.

This clone occurred once. The chain employs TRBV5-4 and TRBJ2-3, with 7 bases lining up with TRBD1. V lost 4 bases and J lost 1; bases outside the gene matches: 3. Germline V gene data show CDR1 as SGHNT and CDR2 as YYREEE (reference sequence). The CDR3 spans 14 residues. This CDR3 reads CASSPRGRTDTQYF. The CDR3 nucleotides read TGTGCCAGCAGCCCGAGGGGGCGCACAGATACGCAGTATTTT. The whole variable domain, remainder taken from reference TRBV5-4 and TRBJ2-3, is ETGVTQSPTHLIKTRGQQVTLRCSSQSGHNTVSWYQQALGQGPQFIFQYYREEENGRGNFPPRFSGLQFPNYSSELNVNALELDDSALYLCASSPRGRTDTQYFGPGTRLTVL.

This chain joins TRBV10-3 and TRBJ1-5; D remains ambiguous. Germline lookup yields CDR1 ENHRY and CDR2 SYGVKD. V was trimmed by 0 bases and J by 1 base, leaving 10 bases between them. This CDR3 is built from 16 residues. The chain's CDR3 is CAISESRDRSNQPQHF. CDR3 nucleotide sequence: TGTGCCATCAGTGAGTCACGGGATCGGAGCAATCAGCCCCAGCATTTT.

CDR3 DNA sequence: TGTGCCACAGCGGGAGCAGCCACCGGGGAGCTGTTTTTT. Amino acids: CATAGAATGELFF. The V call is TRBV15, the J call TRBJ2-2; 8 bases agree with TRBD2. The germline CDR1 and CDR2 sequences are LNHNV and YYDKDF (reference sequence). This CDR3 region has 13 residues. V lost 9 bases, J lost 4 bases, and 4 bases stayed unmatched.

The CDR3 here is CSVDRGREQYF. CDR3 sequence (DNA): TGCAGCGTAGACAGGGGACGCGAGCAGTACTTC. The genes are TRBV29-1 and TRBJ2-7; the match to TRBD1 covers 8 bases. The ends lost 6 bases at V and 6 bases at J; junction bases unmatched: 4. Germline lookup yields CDR1 SQVTM and CDR2 ANQGSEA. The CDR3 length is 11 residues.

This clone was detected a few times. This chain connects TRBV19 to TRBJ2-6, with 11 bases fitting TRBD1. CDR3 length: 17 residues. Losses at the gene ends were 1 base for V and 2 bases for J; bases not matched to a gene: 1. Germline V CDR1 and CDR2: LNHDA, SQIVND (reference sequence). This CDR3 is CASSIGTGGAGANVLTF. CDR3 DNA: TGTGCCAGTAGTATAGGGACAGGGGGCGCTGGGGCCAACGTCCTGACTTTC.

This sequence joins TRBV6-6 and TRBJ1-1; 8 nucleotides match TRBD1. The CDR3 runs to 14 residues. V dropped 8 bases and J dropped 4; count of bases not matched to a gene: 9. Germline V gene sequence: CDR1 MNHNY, CDR2 SVGAGI (reference sequence). In nucleotides, the CDR3 is TGTGCCAGCCGCGACAGGGGCGAGGGCACTGAAGCTTTCTTT. Protein product: CASRDRGEGTEAFF.

The rearrangement joins TRBV9 to TRBJ1-4, with 8 bases fitting TRBD1. This CDR3 is 17 amino acids long. The germline CDR1 and CDR2 sequences are SGDLS and YYNGEE. V gave up 3 bases and J gave up 5 bases; unmatched junction bases: 12. CDR3 residues: CASSGTGGRRMNEKLFF. The CDR3, as DNA: TGTGCCAGCAGCGGTACAGGGGGAAGACGAATGAATGAAAAACTGTTTTTT.

The chain has TRBV5-4 and TRBJ2-5, with D unresolved. Germline V lookup: CDR1 SGHNT, CDR2 YYREEE (reference sequence). This CDR3 contains 14 residues. V was pared by 4 bases and J by 1 base, with 11 bases between. The CDR3 is CASSGWYSQETQYF. Written as DNA, the CDR3 is TGTGCCAGCAGCGGTTGGTACTCCCAAGAGACCCAGTACTTC.

The rearrangement links TRBV9 to TRBJ2-5, with D tentatively TRBD1 (5 bases). The V end lost 0 bases, the J end lost 2 bases, and 11 bases lay between the germline ends. Germline V lookup: CDR1 SGDLS, CDR2 YYNGEE. CDR3 size: 15 residues. For the CDR3, the DNA is TGTGCCAGCAGCGTAGTTGGGGCAGTTCAAGAGACCCAGTACTTC. Amino acid sequence: CASSVVGAVQETQYF.

This clone was observed once. The chain has TRBV9 and TRBJ2-7, with 10 bases identical to TRBD2. This CDR3 has 16 amino acids. V lost 0 bases and J lost 1; bases outside the gene matches: 4. The germline CDR1 and CDR2 sequences are SGDLS and YYNGEE. In DNA form, the CDR3 reads TGTGCCAGCAGCGTAGCGGCTAGCGGGAGTTCCTACGAGCAGTACTTC. This codes for CASSVAASGSSYEQYF.

V is TRBV7-3 and J is TRBJ2-1; TRBD2 matches 11 bases. Losses at the gene ends were 5 bases for V and 9 bases for J; bases not matched to a gene: 12. The CDR3 runs to 16 residues. Germline CDR1 is SGHTA and CDR2 is FQGTGA. The CDR3 DNA reads TGTGCCAGCAGCAATTTAGCGGGAGGGCTTATCGCTGAGCAGTTCTTC. Translating gives CASSNLAGGLIAEQFF.

The chain joins TRBV6-5 to TRBJ2-3; possibly TRBD1 for D (5 bases). The length of the CDR3 is 13 residues. The V end lost 2 bases, the J end lost 6 bases, and 9 bases lay between the germline ends. Germline V CDR1 and CDR2: MNHEY, SVGAGI. CDR3 protein: CASSYNPGDTQYF. DNA for the CDR3: TGTGCCAGCAGTTACAACCCAGGGGATACGCAGTATTTT.

This clone appeared a single time. Germline and junction disagree at one end, which may indicate a read error. V gene TRBV5-1 combines with J gene TRBJ1-2, with TRBD1 as a possible D gene (5 bases). Germline V gene data show CDR1 as SGHRS and CDR2 as YFSETQ. This CDR3 is built from 13 residues. Here the CDR3 DNA reads TGCGCCAGCAGATTGGACGACAGCTATGGCTACACCTTC. Protein: CASRLDDSYGYTF.

CDR3 DNA sequence: TGTGCCAGCAGCTTAGCCTCGGGACAGGACTACGAGCAGTACTTC. It yields the protein CASSLASGQDYEQYF. This chain connects TRBV11-2 to TRBJ2-5; 8 positions match TRBD1. Near its end, the DNA agrees better with TRBJ2-7, so the J call may be wrong. The CDR3 contains 15 residues. CDR1 SGHAT and CDR2 FQNNGV come from the germline V gene.

About this clone itself: At one of its ends the junction is not consistent with the germline gene, which may arise from a read error. This sample includes further DNA sequences coding for the same CDR3. The chain combines TRBV19 with TRBJ2-2, with 13 bases that match TRBD2. This CDR3 is 15 amino acids long. CDR1 and CDR2 from the germline V gene are LNHDA and SQIVND (reference sequence). DNA for the CDR3: TGCGCCAGTCACATGGGACTAGCGGGAACCGGGGAGCTGTTTTTT. Its translation is CASHMGLAGTGELFF. Looking up the rest from reference TRBV19 and TRBJ2-2 gives the full variable domain: DGGITQSPKYLFRKEGQNVTLSCEQNLNHDAMYWYRQDPGQGLRLIYYSQIVNDFQKGDIAEGYSVSREKKESFPLTVTSAQKNPTAFYLCASHMGLAGTGELFFGEGSRLTVL.

The rearrangement links TRBV9 to TRBJ1-6, with 10 bases that match TRBD1. The junction had 4 bases not matched to a gene; V was cut back by 4 bases and J by 9 bases. The length of the CDR3 is 14 residues. Germline V lookup: CDR1 SGDLS, CDR2 YYNGEE. DNA for the CDR3: TGTGCCAGCAGCTCCGGGACAGGGGCTTCACCCCTCCACTTT. Translating gives CASSSGTGASPLHF.

The gene calls are TRBV6-5 and TRBJ1-1; 7 nucleotides line up with TRBD1. J lost 4 bases, V lost 7 bases, and 9 bases had no gene match. The CDR3 has 14 amino acids. Germline CDR1 and CDR2: MNHEY and SVGAGI. CDR3 nucleotide sequence: TGTGCCAGCAATCCCACAGGGGCGGGCACTGAAGCTTTCTTT. Translating it yields CASNPTGAGTEAFF.

This rearrangement joins TRBV29-1 to TRBJ1-2; D is uncertain. The germline CDR1 and CDR2 sequences are SQVTM and ANQGSEA. V was shortened by 7 bases and J by 6 bases, with 18 bases between the two germline ends. The CDR3 is made up of 13 amino acids. The CDR3 loop is CSAILQRENGYTF. DNA for the CDR3: TGCAGCGCGATTCTTCAGAGGGAGAATGGCTACACCTTC.

V gene TRBV9 combines with J gene TRBJ2-7; 7 positions agree with TRBD1. The CDR3 runs to 14 residues. Per the germline V gene, CDR1 is SGDLS and CDR2 is YYNGEE. Trimming cost V 3 bases and J 0 bases; bases outside gene matches: 3. This CDR3 is CASSAGQSSYEQYF. The CDR3 coding sequence is TGTGCCAGCAGCGCGGGACAGAGCTCCTACGAGCAGTACTTC. Full variable domain (outside the CDR3, taken from reference TRBV9 and TRBJ2-7): DSGVTQTPKHLITATGQRVTLRCSPRSGDLSVYWYQQSLDQGLQFLIQYYNGEERAKGNILERFSAQQFPDLHSELNLSSLELGDSALYFCASSAGQSSYEQYFGPGTRLTVT.

V usage is TRBV10-3 and J usage is TRBJ2-2; 7 bases are shared with TRBD2. The CDR3 has 17 residues. The germline CDR1 and CDR2 sequences are ENHRY and SYGVKD. V shed 6 bases, J shed 4 bases, and the junction held 14 bases outside the gene matches. The CDR3 loop is CAIRPTAGSSSTGELFF. The DNA of the CDR3 is TGTGCCATCAGGCCAACAGCGGGAAGTTCGAGCACCGGGGAGCTGTTTTTT.

This rearrangement joins TRBV18 to TRBJ2-1, with 8 bases that match TRBD1. J gave up 8 bases and V 1 base, and 4 bases lay outside the gene matches. Germline V gives CDR1 KGHSH, CDR2 LQKENI. CDR3 size: 14 residues. The CDR3 loop reads CASSPQVTGDEQFF. In DNA, the CDR3 is TGTGCCAGCTCACCACAGGTGACAGGGGATGAGCAGTTCTTC.

This chain uses TRBV9 with TRBJ1-1; D ambiguous. The CDR3 has 14 residues. The germline gives CDR1 SGDLS, CDR2 YYNGEE. V shed 0 bases and J shed 4 bases, with 10 bases lying between them. The CDR3 reads CASSVGAVGTEAFF. CDR3 bases: TGTGCCAGCAGCGTAGGAGCGGTTGGCACTGAAGCTTTCTTT.

This clone was recorded only once. The V call is TRBV7-9, the J call TRBJ1-2, with a tentative D call TRBD1 (6 bases). Trimming pared 4 bases from V and 4 bases from J, leaving 16 bases between. Germline loops: CDR1 SEHNR, CDR2 FQNEAQ (reference sequence). CDR3 size: 15 residues. The CDR3 nucleotides read TGTGCCAGCAGCTACGTAGGGGGAGAAGGCTATGGCTACACCTTC. The encoded protein is CASSYVGGEGYGYTF.

Of note for this clone: Other DNA sequences from this sample encode an identical CDR3 as well. The CDR3 reads CATSRGTSYEQYF. The DNA of the CDR3 is TGTGCCACCAGCAGGGGGACTTCCTACGAGCAGTACTTC. The chain uses TRBV15 and TRBJ2-7, with D maybe TRBD2 (6 bases). V was cut by 3 bases and J by 1 base, with 7 bases left in between. Germline assignment: CDR1 LNHNV and CDR2 YYDKDF (reference sequence). The CDR3 spans 13 residues. Using reference TRBV15 and TRBJ2-7 for the parts outside the CDR3, the full variable domain is DAMVIQNPRYQVTQFGKPVTLSCSQTLNHNVMYWYQQKSSQAPKLLFHYYDKDFNNEADTPDNFQSRRPNTSFCFLDIRSPGLGDTAMYLCATSRGTSYEQYFGPGTRLTVT.

J is TRBJ1-2 and V is TRBV6-1, with D possibly matching TRBD1 (5 bases). The germline gives CDR1 MNHNS, CDR2 SASEGT. V was shortened by 7 bases and J by 0 bases, with 12 bases between the two germline ends. This CDR3 is 14 amino acids long. Here the CDR3 DNA reads TGTGCCAGCATAGACAGCCCCCCTAACTATGGCTACACCTTC. Its protein is CASIDSPPNYGYTF.